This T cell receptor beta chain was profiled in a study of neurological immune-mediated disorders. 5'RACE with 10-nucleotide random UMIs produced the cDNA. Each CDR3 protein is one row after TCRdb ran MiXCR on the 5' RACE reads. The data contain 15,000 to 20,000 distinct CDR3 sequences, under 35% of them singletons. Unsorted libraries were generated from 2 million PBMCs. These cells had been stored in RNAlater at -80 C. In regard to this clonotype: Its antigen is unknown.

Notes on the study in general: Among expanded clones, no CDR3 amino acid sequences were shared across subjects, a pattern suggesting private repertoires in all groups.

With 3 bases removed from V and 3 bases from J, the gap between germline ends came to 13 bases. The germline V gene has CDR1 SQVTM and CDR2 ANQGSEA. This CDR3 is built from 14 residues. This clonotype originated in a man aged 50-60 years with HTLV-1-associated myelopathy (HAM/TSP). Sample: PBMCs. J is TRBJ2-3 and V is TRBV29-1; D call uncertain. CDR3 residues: CSVDRSRGTDTQYF. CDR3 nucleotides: TGCAGCGTTGACCGTAGCAGAGGAACAGATACGCAGTATTTT.